Listed below are T cell receptor beta chains from one sample, sequenced in a study of PD-1 blockade in classical Hodgkin lymphoma. Produced via immunoSEQ multiplex PCR; TCRdb's table is partial and in-frame only. The sample contains over 50,000 clones, 81% of which appear only once. The sequencing used peripheral blood mononuclear cells (PBMCs), collected at baseline. These receptors came from a human donor with classical Hodgkin lymphoma. CDR3s include the opening cysteine and the closing phenylalanine or tryptophan. The order of the fields is V gene, clone size, D gene, J gene, CDR3 DNA, CDR3 protein. D genes are given only for firm matches. Expanded clones are given a class, and other clones once, few, many or no size at all.

TRBV10-3	-	-	TRBJ2-1	TGTGCCATCAGTGAGCTGGGGGGAGGTACCTACAATGAGCAGTTCTTC	CAISELGGGTYNEQFF
TRBV25-1	-	-	TRBJ1-3	TGTGCCAGCGGCTCTGGAAACACCATATATTTT	CASGSGNTIYF
TRBV14	-	-	TRBJ1-2	TGTGCCAGCAGCCCTTACGTACAGTATTATGGCTACACCTTC	CASSPYVQYYGYTF
TRBV11-3	few	-	TRBJ2-7	TGTGCCAGCAGCTTCAGGGGGGGTATCTCCTACGAGCAGTACTTC	CASSFRGGISYEQYF
TRBV7-2	few	-	TRBJ1-1	TGTGCCAGCACCCAGTCACAGGGCCGCACTGAAGCTTTCTTT	CASTQSQGRTEAFF
TRBV12-5	-	-	TRBJ1-5	TGTGCTAGTGGTTTGGTCACCCAGGGCCTTTACAATCAGCCCCAGCATTTT	CASGLVTQGLYNQPQHF
TRBV4-1	-	TRBD1	TRBJ2-5	TGCGCCAGCAGCCGGGACAGGGATGAGACCCAGTACTTC	CASSRDRDETQYF
TRBV18	-	-	TRBJ2-2	TGTGCCAGCTCCCCCGGGAGTACCGGGGAGCTGTTTTTT	CASSPGSTGELFF
TRBV5-6	-	-	TRBJ1-2	TGTGCCAGCAGCCGCCGGGACCGAAACTATGGCTACACCTTC	CASSRRDRNYGYTF
TRBV7-9	-	-	TRBJ1-2	TGTGCCAGCAGCTTAGTCAGGGAGCAGAACTATGGCTACACCTTC	CASSLVREQNYGYTF
TRBV2	once	-	TRBJ2-5	TGTGCCAGCAGTGAAGCTCGGGAGACCCAGTACTTC	CASSEARETQYF
TRBV19	few	TRBD1	TRBJ1-4	TGTGCCAGTAGTGTTCCGGGACAGGGGGCTGTTACTAATGAAAAACTGTTTTTT	CASSVPGQGAVTNEKLFF
TRBV18	-	TRBD1	TRBJ2-5	TGTGCCAGCTCACCACCTGGGACAGCTAAAGAGACCCAGTACTTC	CASSPPGTAKETQYF
TRBV7-9	-	-	TRBJ2-1	TGTGCCAGCAGACCTCCCGGGAGTCCCGACTACAATGAGCAGTTCTTC	CASRPPGSPDYNEQFF
TRBV25-1	medium-sized	-	TRBJ2-7	TGTGCCTCGGGTCAGGGATCGGACGAGCAGTACTTC	CASGQGSDEQYF
TRBV20-1	-	-	TRBJ1-1	TGCAGTGCCTCAGGACAGTCTGAAGCTTTCTTT	CSASGQSEAFF
TRBV19	-	-	TRBJ1-4	TGTGCCAGTACCCCCTGGGACCGTGAAAAACTGTTTTTT	CASTPWDREKLFF
TRBV7-2	-	-	TRBJ2-1	TGTGCCAGCAGCCCCCCGTCGGCTATAGATGAGCAGTTCTTC	CASSPPSAIDEQFF
TRBV7-3	-	-	TRBJ1-1	TGTGCCAGCAGTCATGGGTTAGGCACTGAAGCTTTCTTT	CASSHGLGTEAFF
TRBV11-3	-	TRBD1	TRBJ2-1	TGTGCCAGCAGCTCCGGGACAGGGATGCCGAATGAGCAGTTCTTC	CASSSGTGMPNEQFF
TRBV18	-	-	TRBJ1-1	TGTGCCAGCTCACCTCCTTCGGTGTTGAACACTGAAGCTTTCTTT	CASSPPSVLNTEAFF
TRBV5-1	-	-	TRBJ1-1	TGCGCCAGCAGCTCCAGGACTGGTGAAGCTTTCTTT	CASSSRTGEAFF
TRBV19	few	TRBD2	TRBJ2-1	TGTGCCAGTAGTAGGGGACTAGCCGATGAGCAGTTCTTC	CASSRGLADEQFF